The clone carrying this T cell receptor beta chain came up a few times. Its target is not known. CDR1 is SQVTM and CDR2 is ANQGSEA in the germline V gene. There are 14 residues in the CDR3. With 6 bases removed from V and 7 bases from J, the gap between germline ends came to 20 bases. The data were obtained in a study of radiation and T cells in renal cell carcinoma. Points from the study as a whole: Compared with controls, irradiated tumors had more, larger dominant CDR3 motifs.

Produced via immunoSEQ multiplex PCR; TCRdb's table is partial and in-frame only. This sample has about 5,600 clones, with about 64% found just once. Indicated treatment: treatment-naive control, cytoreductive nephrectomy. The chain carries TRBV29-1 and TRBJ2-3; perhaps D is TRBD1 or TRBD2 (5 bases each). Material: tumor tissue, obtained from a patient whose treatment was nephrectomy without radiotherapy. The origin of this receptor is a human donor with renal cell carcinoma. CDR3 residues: CSVGDLGSLNTQYF. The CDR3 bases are TGCAGCGTGGGGGACCTCGGGTCTTTAAATACGCAGTATTTT.